Presented here are 29 T cell receptor beta chains from one specimen sequenced in a study of cytomegalovirus exposure and HLA in healthy donors. Primers included in the PCR were 60 Vbeta and 13 Jbeta primers. TCRdb's table, derived via immunoSEQ multiplex PCR, lists solely in-frame clones and lacks some. The sample records 170,000 or so clones, just under 80% being singletons. The sequencing input was PBMCs. The source is a woman between 50 and 59 years old in good health and CMV-seropositive.

The chain combines TRBV7-3 with TRBJ1-1; a possible D gene is TRBD1 (6 bases). The CDR3 runs to 15 residues. Trimming stripped 1 base from V and 1 base from J, with 10 bases between. CDR1 and CDR2 (germline): SGHTA, FQGTGA. The CDR3 reads CASSLNAGENTEAFF. In nucleotides, the CDR3 is TGTGCCAGCAGCTTAAATGCAGGGGAGAACACTGAAGCTTTCTTT.

The DNA for the CDR3 is TGTGCCAGCAGCTTAGTGGGACTAGCGGGAGTGAACACCGGGGAGCTGTTTTTT. Translating gives CASSLVGLAGVNTGELFF. The chain carries TRBV7-9 and TRBJ2-2, with 14 bases fitting TRBD2. The germline CDR1 and CDR2 sequences are SEHNR and FQNEAQ (reference sequence). V was pared by 1 base and J by 1 base, with 2 bases of the junction left unmatched. The CDR3 is 18 amino acids.

The V gene is TRBV7-2, the J gene TRBJ1-3; no firm D call. This CDR3 spans 15 amino acids. Trimming removed 7 bases from V and 4 bases from J, with 17 bases in between. Germline V gives CDR1 SGHTA, CDR2 FQGNSA. This CDR3 is CASIRSGSRGNTIYF. The CDR3 DNA is TGTGCCAGCATCCGTAGTGGCTCTAGAGGAAACACCATATATTTT.

This sequence joins TRBV2 and TRBJ2-7, with D possibly being TRBD1 (5 bases). Trimming took 0 bases from V and 4 from J, leaving 10 bases between them. From germline, CDR1 is SNHLY and CDR2 FYNNEI. This CDR3 contains 14 residues. CDR3 loop: CASSEAGQMYEQYF. Written as DNA, the CDR3 is TGTGCCAGCAGTGAAGCGGGGCAGATGTACGAGCAGTACTTC.

V is TRBV9 and J is TRBJ1-2; the D is unclear. The CDR3 totals 13 residues. Deletions cut 2 bases from V and 2 bases from J, with 7 bases between. The germline V gene encodes CDR1 SGDLS and CDR2 YYNGEE. This CDR3 is CASSVDTNYGYTF. The CDR3 DNA follows: TGTGCCAGCAGCGTTGACACAAACTATGGCTACACCTTC.

The CDR3 DNA sequence: TGTGCCAGCAGTACCCGAATGGGGCAGGGCGGTCAGCCCCAGCATTTT. Protein sequence: CASSTRMGQGGQPQHF. The chain employs TRBV28 and TRBJ1-5, with D possibly matching TRBD1 (5 bases). V lost 5 bases and J lost 6, with 20 bases in between. The CDR3 has 16 amino acids. Per the germline V gene, CDR1 is MDHEN and CDR2 is SYDVKM.

This clone is a singleton in its sample. The chain combines TRBV7-3 with TRBJ2-7, with D maybe TRBD1 (5 bases). CDR3 length: 15 amino acids. Germline V gene sequence: CDR1 SGHTA, CDR2 FQGTGA. The ends were cut back, 2 bases at V and 3 bases at J, with 14 bases in the middle. The CDR3: CASSLESGSDYEQYF. In nucleotides, the CDR3 is TGTGCCAGCAGCTTAGAATCAGGGTCCGACTACGAGCAGTACTTC.

The chain joins TRBV7-9 to TRBJ1-6, with 10 positions matching TRBD1. The germline CDR1 and CDR2 sequences are SEHNR and FQNEAQ (reference sequence). The ends lost 4 bases at V and 9 bases at J; junction bases unmatched: 3. The CDR3 extends over 14 amino acids. Here the CDR3 reads CASSSTGGSSPLHF. CDR3 coding DNA: TGTGCCAGCAGCTCGACAGGGGGCTCTTCACCCCTCCACTTT.

The chain joins TRBV6-1 to TRBJ1-2, with a tentative D call TRBD1 (6 bases). Deletions cut 2 bases from V and 4 bases from J, with 11 bases between. This CDR3 has 14 amino acids. The germline gives CDR1 MNHNS, CDR2 SASEGT. The CDR3: CASSETQGSYGYTF. For the CDR3, the DNA is TGTGCCAGCAGTGAAACGCAGGGGAGCTATGGCTACACCTTC.

V gene TRBV6-6 combines with J gene TRBJ2-3, with 8 bases identical to TRBD1. Per the germline V gene, CDR1 is MNHNY and CDR2 is SVGAGI (reference sequence). CDR3 length: 13 amino acids. Losses at the gene ends were 2 bases for V and 6 bases for J; bases not matched to a gene: 1. The CDR3 spells CASSYQGADTQYF. Written as DNA, the CDR3 is TGTGCCAGCAGTTACCAGGGGGCGGATACGCAGTATTTT.

The V call is TRBV19, the J call TRBJ2-1; TRBD2 matches 7 bases. Germline trimming cut 6 bases from V and 8 bases from J; bases unmatched to any gene: 4. Germline loops: CDR1 LNHDA, CDR2 SQIVND (reference sequence). The CDR3 is 12 residues long. CDR3 protein: CASSRTSDEQFF. CDR3 nucleotide sequence: TGTGCCAGTAGCCGCACTAGCGATGAGCAGTTCTTC.

The chain has TRBV9 and TRBJ2-3; D is uncertain. Deletions cut 2 bases from V and 2 bases from J, with 12 bases between. The CDR3 length is 15 residues. The germline gives CDR1 SGDLS, CDR2 YYNGEE. CDR3 sequence: CASSVASLATDTQYF. The CDR3 coding sequence is TGTGCCAGCAGCGTCGCCTCCCTGGCCACAGATACGCAGTATTTT.

The rearrangement uses TRBV5-1 and TRBJ1-1, with TRBD1 as a possible D gene (5 bases). V was shortened by 0 bases and J by 2 bases, with 11 bases between the two germline ends. CDR3 size: 15 residues. Germline lookup yields CDR1 SGHRS and CDR2 YFSETQ. In DNA, the CDR3 is TGCGCCAGCAGCTTGGTGGGGGGTCTCAACACTGAAGCTTTCTTT. Translating it yields CASSLVGGLNTEAFF.

The gene calls are TRBV28 and TRBJ1-4, with 10 bases identical to TRBD1. Germline CDR1 is MDHEN and CDR2 is SYDVKM. This CDR3 is 18 amino acids long. The trim removed 5 bases at V and 4 bases at J, leaving 13 bases unmatched. The CDR3 sequence is CASSHLSGTGAFNEKLFF. Written as DNA, the CDR3 is TGTGCCAGCAGTCACTTGTCCGGGACAGGGGCTTTTAATGAAAAACTGTTTTTT.

The chain recombines TRBV11-2 with TRBJ2-5; D is possibly TRBD1 (5 bases). The CDR3 sequence is 12 residues long. The germline V gene has CDR1 SGHAT and CDR2 FQNNGV. Deletions cut 2 bases from V and 5 bases from J, with 6 bases between. The CDR3 bases are TGTGCCAGCAGCTTATCAGGGGAGACCCAGTACTTC. This codes for CASSLSGETQYF.

This clone was seen once. The chain carries TRBV4-3 and TRBJ1-1; the D is unclear. The germline gives CDR1 LGHNA, CDR2 YSLEER. Trimming shortened V by 8 bases and J by 7 bases, and 11 bases separated the two germline ends. The CDR3 sequence is 11 residues long. Here the CDR3 reads CASRSVSEAFF. The CDR3 nucleotides read TGCGCCAGCCGTAGCGTCAGTGAAGCTTTCTTT.

CDR3 nucleotides: TGTGCCAGCAGTCCACCCCCGGGACTAGCGGGAGGGCATGAGCAGTTCTTC. It encodes CASSPPPGLAGGHEQFF. The rearrangement links TRBV27 to TRBJ2-1; 16 bases match TRBD2. Germline CDR1 reads MNHEY; CDR2 reads SMNVEV (reference sequence). This CDR3 has 17 amino acids. With 5 bases clipped from V and 8 bases from J, the junction kept 9 bases outside the gene matches.

This clone was recorded only once. The chain recombines TRBV19 with TRBJ2-7, with unresolved D. CDR1 LNHDA and CDR2 SQIVND come from the germline V gene (reference sequence). Deletions cut 5 bases from V and 2 bases from J, with 10 bases between. This CDR3 is 13 amino acids long. The CDR3 loop reads CASSYAVTYEQYF. In DNA, the CDR3 is TGTGCCAGTAGTTATGCGGTGACCTACGAGCAGTACTTC.

The chain combines TRBV5-4 with TRBJ2-7; 8 bases match TRBD2. Germline CDR1 SGHNT, CDR2 YYREEE (reference sequence). The CDR3 has 15 amino acids. V lost 6 bases, J lost 5 bases, and 13 bases stayed unmatched. In nucleotides, the CDR3 is TGTGCCAGCAAAGACGGGGGGGGAGCTCCGGACGAGCAGTACTTC. It specifies CASKDGGGAPDEQYF.

The chain has TRBV6-5 and TRBJ1-1, with D perhaps matching TRBD1 (5 bases). Trimming cost V 7 bases and J 3 bases, with 12 bases left between them. The CDR3 sequence is 13 residues long. CDR1 and CDR2 (germline): MNHEY, SVGAGI. The CDR3 loop reads CASMGWGDTEAFF. CDR3 coding DNA: TGTGCCAGCATGGGCTGGGGGGACACTGAAGCTTTCTTT.

This clone was counted between two and nine times. The chain couples TRBV7-2 to TRBJ2-7, with D possibly TRBD2 on 5 matching bases. The length of the CDR3 is 13 residues. Germline loops: CDR1 SGHTA, CDR2 FQGNSA. Trimming removed 5 bases at V and 6 bases at J, with 14 bases between. The CDR3 DNA sequence: TGTGCCAGCAGCCCTAGCAGGAACGCCGAGCAGTACTTC. Translating it yields CASSPSRNAEQYF.

The genes are TRBV6-5 and TRBJ2-7, with TRBD1 as a possible D gene (6 bases). The length of the CDR3 is 15 residues. Germline CDR1 is MNHEY and CDR2 is SVGAGI. Trimming cost V 5 bases and J 3 bases, with 17 bases left between them. CDR3 bases: TGTGCCAGCAGTCGACCCGGACAGAGAGACTACGAGCAGTACTTC. Its protein product is CASSRPGQRDYEQYF.

In its sample, this clone was seen once. The rearrangement uses TRBV5-1 and TRBJ2-7; 13 bases match TRBD2. In germline, CDR1 is SGHRS, CDR2 YFSETQ. CDR3 size: 16 residues. V was clipped by 3 bases and J by 2 bases; unmatched bases: 5. The CDR3 DNA follows: TGCGCCAGCAGCTCGGGACTAGCGGGGTTGGCCTACGAGCAGTACTTC. Translation: CASSSGLAGLAYEQYF.

The genes are TRBV19 and TRBJ2-7; TRBD2 matches 7 bases. CDR1 is LNHDA, CDR2 SQIVND, per germline (reference sequence). The CDR3 sequence is 13 residues long. J lost 3 bases, V lost 5 bases, and 4 bases had no gene match. The CDR3 bases are TGTGCCAGTAGTCTGGGACTATACTACGAGCAGTACTTC. Translated, it gives CASSLGLYYEQYF.

The rearrangement links TRBV27 to TRBJ1-1; D unclear. Germline V gene data show CDR1 as MNHEY and CDR2 as SMNVEV (reference sequence). V gave up 8 bases and J gave up 2 bases, with 12 bases separating them. The CDR3 has 13 residues. The CDR3 spells CASAPAVNTEAFF. In DNA form, the CDR3 reads TGTGCCAGCGCCCCTGCAGTTAACACTGAAGCTTTCTTT.

The chain joins TRBV6-1 to TRBJ1-6; no clear D gene. There are 16 residues in the CDR3. The ends were cut back, 2 bases at V and 0 bases at J, with 8 bases in the middle. Germline loops: CDR1 MNHNS, CDR2 SASEGT. The CDR3 bases are TGTGCCAGCAGTGAAATGGGGAGCTCCTATAATTCACCCCTCCACTTT. Protein product: CASSEMGSSYNSPLHF.

The chain recombines TRBV28 with TRBJ2-7; TRBD1 matches 8 bases. J was trimmed by 2 bases and V by 3 bases; bases with no gene match: 3. Germline CDR1 reads MDHEN; CDR2 reads SYDVKM. This CDR3 comprises 14 residues. Here the CDR3 DNA reads TGTGCCAGCAGTTTCCAGGACAGGGCCTACGAGCAGTACTTC. Translation: CASSFQDRAYEQYF.

The chain employs TRBV28 and TRBJ2-2; D is possibly TRBD1 (5 bases). Germline loops: CDR1 MDHEN, CDR2 SYDVKM. The V end was cut by 5 bases, the J end by 3 bases, with 31 bases between. CDR3 length equals 21 residues. As DNA, the CDR3 is TGTGCCAGCAGTCCTTATTCCCCTAGGGGCGAGAACCCTTCCTACACCGGGGAGCTGTTTTTT. Protein: CASSPYSPRGENPSYTGELFF. Full variable domain (rest looked up from reference TRBV28 and TRBJ2-2): DVKVTQSSRYLVKRTGEKVFLECVQDMDHENMFWYRQDPGLGLRLIYFSYDVKMKEKGDIPEGYSVSREKKERFSLILESASTNQTSMYLCASSPYSPRGENPSYTGELFFGEGSRLTVL.

There are a few counts of this clone. This chain connects TRBV28 to TRBJ1-2; 8 nucleotides match TRBD1. Germline values: CDR1 MDHEN, CDR2 SYDVKM. The CDR3 totals 14 residues. The V gene end was trimmed by 5 bases and the J gene end by 8 bases; junction bases not matched to a gene: 10. In DNA, the CDR3 is TGTGCCAGCAGTCCTATACAGGGGGGGAAGGGCTACACCTTC. Residues: CASSPIQGGKGYTF.